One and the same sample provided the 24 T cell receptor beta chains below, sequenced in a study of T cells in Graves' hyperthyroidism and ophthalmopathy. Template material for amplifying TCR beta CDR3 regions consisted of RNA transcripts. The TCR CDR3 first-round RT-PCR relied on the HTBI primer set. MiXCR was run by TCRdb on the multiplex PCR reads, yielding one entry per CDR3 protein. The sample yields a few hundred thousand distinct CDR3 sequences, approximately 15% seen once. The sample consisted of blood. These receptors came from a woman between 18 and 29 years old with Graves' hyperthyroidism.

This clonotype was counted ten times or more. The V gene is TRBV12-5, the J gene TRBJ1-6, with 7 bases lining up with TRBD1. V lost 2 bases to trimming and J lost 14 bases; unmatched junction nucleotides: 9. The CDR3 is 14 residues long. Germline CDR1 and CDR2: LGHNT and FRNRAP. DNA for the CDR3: TGTGCTAGTGGTTTGATCCCCCAGGGGGAGTCCCTCCACTTT. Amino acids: CASGLIPQGESLHF.

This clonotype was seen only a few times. CDR3 loop: CASSYGAGSGNTIYF. The CDR3 DNA sequence: TGCGCCAGCAGCTATGGGGCTGGCTCTGGAAACACCATATATTTT. The rearrangement joins TRBV5-1 to TRBJ1-3, with D perhaps TRBD1 (5 bases). The CDR3 contains 15 residues. V lost 3 bases, J lost 0 bases, and 10 bases lay in between. CDR1 is SGHRS and CDR2 is YFSETQ in the germline V gene.

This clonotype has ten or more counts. This chain's CDR3 is CASSPGQNSNQPQHF. As DNA, the CDR3 is TGTGCCAGCAGCCCTGGACAGAATAGCAATCAGCCCCAGCATTTT. The chain combines TRBV12-3 or TRBV12-4 with TRBJ1-5; weak D call: TRBD1 (6 bases). The length of the CDR3 is 15 residues. The V end was cut by 6 bases, the J end by 0 bases, with 12 bases between.

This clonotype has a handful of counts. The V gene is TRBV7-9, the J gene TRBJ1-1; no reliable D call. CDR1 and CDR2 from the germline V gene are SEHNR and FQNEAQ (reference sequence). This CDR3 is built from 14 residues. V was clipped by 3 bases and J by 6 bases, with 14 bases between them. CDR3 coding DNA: TGTGCCAGCAGCTTTTCCGGGCTGAGACCTGAAGCTTTCTTT. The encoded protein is CASSFSGLRPEAFF.

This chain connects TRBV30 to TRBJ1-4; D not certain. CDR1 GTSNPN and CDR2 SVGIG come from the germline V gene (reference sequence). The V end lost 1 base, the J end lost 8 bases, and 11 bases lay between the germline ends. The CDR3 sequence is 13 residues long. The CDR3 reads CAWSGRVAEKLFF. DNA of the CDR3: TGTGCCTGGAGTGGTAGGGTTGCGGAAAAACTGTTTTTT.

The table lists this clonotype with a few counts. CDR3 coding DNA: TGTGCCAGCAGCCTAACGGGGACTAGCGGGGGCTCCTACGAGCAGTACTTC. The encoded protein is CASSLTGTSGGSYEQYF. The chain combines TRBV7-9 with TRBJ2-7, with 14 bases identical to TRBD2. The CDR3 has 17 amino acids. J gave up 0 bases and V 5 bases, and 6 bases lay outside the gene matches. Germline-derived CDR1 and CDR2 are SEHNR and FQNEAQ (reference sequence).

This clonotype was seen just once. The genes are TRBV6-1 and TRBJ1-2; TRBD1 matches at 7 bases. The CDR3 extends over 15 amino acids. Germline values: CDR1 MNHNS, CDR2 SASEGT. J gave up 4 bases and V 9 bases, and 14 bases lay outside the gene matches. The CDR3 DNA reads TGTGCCAGTTCATCCCGACAGGGTCTAGGCTATGGCTACACCTTC. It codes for CASSSRQGLGYGYTF.

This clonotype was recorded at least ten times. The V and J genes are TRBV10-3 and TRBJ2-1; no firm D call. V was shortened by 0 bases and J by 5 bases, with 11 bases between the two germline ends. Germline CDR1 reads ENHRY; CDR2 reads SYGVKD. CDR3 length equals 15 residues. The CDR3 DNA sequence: TGTGCCATCAGTGAGTCGAGTCGACACAACAATGAGCAGTTCTTC. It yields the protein CAISESSRHNNEQFF.

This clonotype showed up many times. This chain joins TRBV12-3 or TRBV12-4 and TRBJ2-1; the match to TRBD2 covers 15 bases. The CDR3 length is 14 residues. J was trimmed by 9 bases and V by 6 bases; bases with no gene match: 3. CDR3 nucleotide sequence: TGTGCCAGCAGCGGACTAGCGGGAGGGAGTGAGCAGTTCTTC. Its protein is CASSGLAGGSEQFF.

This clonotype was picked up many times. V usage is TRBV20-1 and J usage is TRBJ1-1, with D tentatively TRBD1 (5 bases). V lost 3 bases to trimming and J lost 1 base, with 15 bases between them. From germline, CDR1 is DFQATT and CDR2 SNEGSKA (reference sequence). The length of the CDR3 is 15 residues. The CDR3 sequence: CSARDWGSSNTEAFF. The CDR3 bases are TGCAGTGCTAGGGACTGGGGGAGTTCGAACACTGAAGCTTTCTTT.

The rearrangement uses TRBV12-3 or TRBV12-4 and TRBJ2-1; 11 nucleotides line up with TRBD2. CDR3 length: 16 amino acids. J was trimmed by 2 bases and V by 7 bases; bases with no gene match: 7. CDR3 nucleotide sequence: TGTGCCAGCACCATTGGACTAGCGGGCCCCTACAATGAGCAGTTCTTC. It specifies CASTIGLAGPYNEQFF.

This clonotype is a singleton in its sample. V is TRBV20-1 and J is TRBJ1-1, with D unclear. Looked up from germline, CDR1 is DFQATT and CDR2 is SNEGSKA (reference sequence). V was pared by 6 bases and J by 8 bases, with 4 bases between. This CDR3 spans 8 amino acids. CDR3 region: CSASEAFF. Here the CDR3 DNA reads TGCAGTGCATCGGAAGCTTTCTTT.

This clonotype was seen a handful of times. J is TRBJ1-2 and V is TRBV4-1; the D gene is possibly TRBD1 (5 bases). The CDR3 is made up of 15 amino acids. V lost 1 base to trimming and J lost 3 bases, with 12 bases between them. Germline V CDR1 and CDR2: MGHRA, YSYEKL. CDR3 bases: TGCGCCAGCAGCCAAGCCCACCGGGACGACTATGGCTACACCTTC. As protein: CASSQAHRDDYGYTF.

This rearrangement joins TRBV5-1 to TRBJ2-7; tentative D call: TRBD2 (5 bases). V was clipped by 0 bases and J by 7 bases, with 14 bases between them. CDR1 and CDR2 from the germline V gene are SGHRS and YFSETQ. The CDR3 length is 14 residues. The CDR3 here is CASSLADSRGEQYF. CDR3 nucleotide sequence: TGCGCCAGCAGCTTGGCCGACTCCAGAGGGGAGCAGTACTTC.

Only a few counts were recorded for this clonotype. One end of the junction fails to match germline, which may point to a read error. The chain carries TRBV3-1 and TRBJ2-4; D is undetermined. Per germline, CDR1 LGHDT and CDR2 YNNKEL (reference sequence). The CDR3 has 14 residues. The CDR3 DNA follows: TGTGCCAGCAACCAAGGGCGGGCCAAAAACATTCAGTACTTC. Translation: CASNQGRAKNIQYF.

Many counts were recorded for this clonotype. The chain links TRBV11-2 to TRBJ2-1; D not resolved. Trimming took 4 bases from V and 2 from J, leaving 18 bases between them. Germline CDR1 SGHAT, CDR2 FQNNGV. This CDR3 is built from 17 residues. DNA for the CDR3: TGTGCCAGCAGCTCTAATCTCGGGCGACGGGCCTACAATGAGCAGTTCTTC. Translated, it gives CASSSNLGRRAYNEQFF.

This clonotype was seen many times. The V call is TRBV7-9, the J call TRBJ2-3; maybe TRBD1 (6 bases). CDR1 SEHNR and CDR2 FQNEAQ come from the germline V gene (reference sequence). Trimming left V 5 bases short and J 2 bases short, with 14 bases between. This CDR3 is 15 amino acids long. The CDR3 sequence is CASSPLRGSTDTQYF. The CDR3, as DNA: TGTGCCAGCAGCCCATTGAGGGGGTCCACAGATACGCAGTATTTT.

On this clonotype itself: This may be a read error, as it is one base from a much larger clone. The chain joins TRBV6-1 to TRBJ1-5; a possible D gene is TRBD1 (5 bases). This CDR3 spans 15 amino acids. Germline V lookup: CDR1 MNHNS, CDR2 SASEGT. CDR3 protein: CAGSEPGLGNQPQHF. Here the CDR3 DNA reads TGTGCCGGCAGTGAACCGGGACTCGGGAATCAGCCCCAGCATTTT.

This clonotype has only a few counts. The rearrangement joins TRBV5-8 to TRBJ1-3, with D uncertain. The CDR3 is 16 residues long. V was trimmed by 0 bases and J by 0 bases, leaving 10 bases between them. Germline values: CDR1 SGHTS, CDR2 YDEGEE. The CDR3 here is CASSLGLLSSGNTIYF. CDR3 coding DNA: TGTGCCAGCAGCTTGGGACTCCTCAGCTCTGGAAACACCATATATTTT.

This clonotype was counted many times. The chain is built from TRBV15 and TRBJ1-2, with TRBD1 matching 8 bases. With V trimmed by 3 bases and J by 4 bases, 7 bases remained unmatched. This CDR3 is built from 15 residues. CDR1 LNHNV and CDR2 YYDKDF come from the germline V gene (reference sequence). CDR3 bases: TGTGCCACCAGCAGGGCGCCCGGGACAGGCTATGGCTACACCTTC. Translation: CATSRAPGTGYGYTF.

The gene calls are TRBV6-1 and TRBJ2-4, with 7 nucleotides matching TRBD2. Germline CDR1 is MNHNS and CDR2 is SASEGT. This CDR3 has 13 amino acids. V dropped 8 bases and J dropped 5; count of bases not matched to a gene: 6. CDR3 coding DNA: TGTGCCAGCTGGGGGGGGGATGAAAACATTCAGTACTTC. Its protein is CASWGGDENIQYF.

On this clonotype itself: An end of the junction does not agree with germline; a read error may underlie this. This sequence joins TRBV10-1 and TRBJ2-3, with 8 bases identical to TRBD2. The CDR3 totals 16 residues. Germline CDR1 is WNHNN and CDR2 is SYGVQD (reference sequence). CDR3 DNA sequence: TGCGCCACCAGTGAGTCGTTAGCGGGGAGGACAGATACGCAGTATTTT. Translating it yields CATSESLAGRTDTQYF.

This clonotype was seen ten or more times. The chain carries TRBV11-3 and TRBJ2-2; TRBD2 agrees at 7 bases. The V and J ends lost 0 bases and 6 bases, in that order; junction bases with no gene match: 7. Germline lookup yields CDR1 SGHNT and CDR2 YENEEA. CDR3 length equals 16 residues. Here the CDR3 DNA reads TGTGCCAGCAGCTTAGATCACGCGGGAGAGGCCGGGGAGCTGTTTTTT. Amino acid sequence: CASSLDHAGEAGELFF. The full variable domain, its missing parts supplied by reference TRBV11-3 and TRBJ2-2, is EAGVVQSPRYKIIEKKQPVAFWCNPISGHNTLYWYLQNLGQGPELLIRYENEEAVDDSQLPKDRFSAERLKGVDSTLKIQPAELGDSAVYLCASSLDHAGEAGELFFGEGSRLTVL.

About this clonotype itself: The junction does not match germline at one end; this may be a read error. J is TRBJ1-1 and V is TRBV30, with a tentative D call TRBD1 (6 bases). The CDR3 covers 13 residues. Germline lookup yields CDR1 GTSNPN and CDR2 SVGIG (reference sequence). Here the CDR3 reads CAWRDGRDTEACF. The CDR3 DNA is TGTGCCTGGAGAGATGGGAGGGACACTGAAGCTTGCTTT.